This entry describes one T cell receptor (beta chain). Its matching antigen is unknown. The CDR3 is made up of 15 amino acids. V lost 0 bases, J lost 4 bases, and 12 bases lay in between. Germline assignment: CDR1 SGHAT and CDR2 FQNNGV. TCRdb's table, derived via immunoSEQ multiplex PCR, lists solely in-frame clones and lacks some. The sample gives more than 35,000 clones, about 95% of which show up once; 7.5% is in the top ten. This sample is part of a study of T cells in tuberculosis. Study conclusions and caveats: Cases with active tuberculosis were adults, while controls were adolescents. Shorter CDR3-alpha in active tuberculosis partly drove smaller distances.

Latent tuberculosis screening used tuberculin skin test and IGRA at entry. The material sequenced was PBMCs. The TCR originated in a donor between 10 and 35 years old with latent tuberculosis or without tuberculosis infection. The chain joins TRBV11-2 to TRBJ1-1; a possible D gene is TRBD1 (5 bases). CDR3 residues: CASSLDAGGGTEAFF. For the CDR3, the DNA is TGTGCCAGCAGCTTAGATGCGGGGGGGGGCACTGAAGCTTTCTTT.